The sequence of this TCR beta chain was determined in a study of T cell repertoires in cytomegalovirus infection. Study conclusions and caveats: Ex vivo, HLA-C-restricted CMV-specific TCR beta clonotypes prevailed over the rest of the response.

CDR1 and CDR2 (germline): MDHEN, SYDVKM. The CDR3 spans 17 residues. The V and J ends lost 5 bases and 1 base, in that order; junction bases with no gene match: 11. A note on this clonotype: Antigen: not known.

TCRdb called the reads again in MiXCR, with one record for every CDR3 protein. The top ten hold around 13% of the sample, which has 650,000 to 850,000 distinct CDR3 sequences, 25% to 30% seen once. This sequence originates from a human donor in good health (CMV status not recorded). Some clones in this sample may be carry-over from other donors' samples. The material sequenced was cultured CD8+ T cells from PBMCs, taken from culture after CMV antigen stimulation. The genes are TRBV28 and TRBJ2-3, with 8 bases lining up with TRBD1. CDR3 amino acids: CASSLLDRGWGTDTQYF. The DNA of the CDR3 is TGTGCCAGCAGTCTCCTCGACAGGGGCTGGGGCACAGATACGCAGTATTTT.